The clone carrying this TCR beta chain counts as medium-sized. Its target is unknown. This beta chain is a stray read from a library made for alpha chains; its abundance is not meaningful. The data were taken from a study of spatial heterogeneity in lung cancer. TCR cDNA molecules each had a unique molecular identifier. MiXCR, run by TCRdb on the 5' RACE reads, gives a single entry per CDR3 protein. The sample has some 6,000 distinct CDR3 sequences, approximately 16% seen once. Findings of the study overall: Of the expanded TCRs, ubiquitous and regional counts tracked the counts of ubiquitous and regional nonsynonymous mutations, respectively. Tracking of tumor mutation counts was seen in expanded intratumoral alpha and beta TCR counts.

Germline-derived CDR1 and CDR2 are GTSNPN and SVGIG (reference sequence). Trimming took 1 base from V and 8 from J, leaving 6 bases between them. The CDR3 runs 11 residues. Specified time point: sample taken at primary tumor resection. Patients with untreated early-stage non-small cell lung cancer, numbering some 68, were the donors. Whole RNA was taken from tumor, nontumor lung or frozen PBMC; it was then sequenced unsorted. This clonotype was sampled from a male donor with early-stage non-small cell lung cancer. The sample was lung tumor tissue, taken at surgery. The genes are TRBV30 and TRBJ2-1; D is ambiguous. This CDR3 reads CAWSAGHEQFF. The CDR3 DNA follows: TGTGCCTGGAGTGCCGGACATGAGCAGTTCTTC.